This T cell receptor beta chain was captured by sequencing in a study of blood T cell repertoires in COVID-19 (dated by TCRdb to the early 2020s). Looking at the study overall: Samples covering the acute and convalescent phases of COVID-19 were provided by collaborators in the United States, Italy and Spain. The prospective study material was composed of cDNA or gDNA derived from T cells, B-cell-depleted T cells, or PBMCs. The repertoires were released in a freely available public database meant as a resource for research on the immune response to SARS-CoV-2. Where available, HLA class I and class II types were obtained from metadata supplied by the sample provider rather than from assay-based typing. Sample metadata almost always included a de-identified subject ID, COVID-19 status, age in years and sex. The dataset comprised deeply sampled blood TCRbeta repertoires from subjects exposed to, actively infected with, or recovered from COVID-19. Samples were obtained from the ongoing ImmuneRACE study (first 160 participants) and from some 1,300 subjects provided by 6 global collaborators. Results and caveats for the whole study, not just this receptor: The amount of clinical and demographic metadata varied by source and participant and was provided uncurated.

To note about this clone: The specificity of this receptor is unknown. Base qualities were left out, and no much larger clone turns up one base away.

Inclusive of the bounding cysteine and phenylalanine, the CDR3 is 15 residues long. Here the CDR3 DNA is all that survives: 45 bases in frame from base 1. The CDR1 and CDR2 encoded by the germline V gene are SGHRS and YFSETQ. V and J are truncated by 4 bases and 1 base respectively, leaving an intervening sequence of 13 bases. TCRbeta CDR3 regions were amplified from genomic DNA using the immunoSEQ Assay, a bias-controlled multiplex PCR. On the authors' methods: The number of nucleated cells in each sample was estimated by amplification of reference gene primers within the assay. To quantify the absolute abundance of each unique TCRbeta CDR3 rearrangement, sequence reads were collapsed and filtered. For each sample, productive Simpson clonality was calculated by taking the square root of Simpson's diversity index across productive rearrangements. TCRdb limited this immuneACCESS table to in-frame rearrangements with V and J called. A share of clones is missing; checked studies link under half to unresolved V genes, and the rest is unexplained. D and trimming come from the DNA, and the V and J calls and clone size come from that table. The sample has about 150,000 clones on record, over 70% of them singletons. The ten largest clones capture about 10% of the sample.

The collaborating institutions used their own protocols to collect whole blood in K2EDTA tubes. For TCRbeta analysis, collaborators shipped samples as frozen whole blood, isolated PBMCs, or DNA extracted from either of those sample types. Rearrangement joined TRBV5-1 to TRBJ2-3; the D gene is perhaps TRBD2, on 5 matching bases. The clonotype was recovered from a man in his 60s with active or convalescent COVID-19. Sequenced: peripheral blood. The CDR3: CASSVGELRTDTQYF. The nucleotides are TGCGCCAGCAGCGTCGGGGAGTTACGCACAGATACGCAGTATTTT.